Listed below are T cell receptor beta chains from one sample, sequenced in a study of post-analysis software for immune sequencing data. TCRdb reprocessed the PCR reads via MiXCR and lists one record per CDR3 protein. The sample yields fewer than 850,000 distinct CDR3 sequences, under 60% seen once. Sequenced sample: blood. The receptor source for this set is a girl aged 10 to 17 with multiple sclerosis. Both conserved end residues are part of each CDR3. The D gene is left open where the match is weak. Only some rows state a clone size, as once, few, many or a class for expanded clones.

clone size: NA
D gene: NA
J gene: TRBJ2-7
V gene: TRBV29-1
CDR3 protein: CSVLEQRSSYEQYF
CDR3 DNA: TGCAGCGTTTTGGAACAGAGGAGCTCCTACGAGCAGTACTTC

clone size: few
D gene: NA
J gene: TRBJ2-1
V gene: TRBV28
CDR3 protein: CASSPLERPRSYNEQFF
CDR3 DNA: TGTGCCAGCAGTCCCCTTGAGCGGCCCCGCTCCTACAATGAGCAGTTCTTC

clone size: few
D gene: NA
J gene: TRBJ1-2
V gene: TRBV4-2
CDR3 protein: CASSQEIWDYGYTF
CDR3 DNA: TGTGCCAGCAGCCAAGAGATTTGGGACTATGGCTACACCTTC

clone size: NA
D gene: NA
J gene: TRBJ2-3
V gene: TRBV7-9
CDR3 protein: CASTSGTRVTQYF
CDR3 DNA: TGTGCCAGCACCTCGGGAACCCGAGTTACGCAGTATTTT

clone size: few
D gene: NA
J gene: TRBJ2-3
V gene: TRBV28
CDR3 protein: CASSPPVGGPTDTQYF
CDR3 DNA: TGTGCCAGCAGTCCCCCTGTCGGTGGGCCCACAGATACGCAGTATTTT

clone size: NA
D gene: NA
J gene: TRBJ2-1
V gene: TRBV6-5
CDR3 protein: CASSYGSGPYNEQFF
CDR3 DNA: TGTGCCAGCAGTTACGGGAGCGGGCCCTACAATGAGCAGTTCTTC

clone size: NA
D gene: NA
J gene: TRBJ2-7
V gene: TRBV7-9
CDR3 protein: CAGGHDPYEQYF
CDR3 DNA: TGTGCCGGGGGGCACGACCCCTACGAGCAGTACTTC

clone size: NA
D gene: TRBD1
J gene: TRBJ2-3
V gene: TRBV9
CDR3 protein: CASSARTGDPTDTQYF
CDR3 DNA: TGTGCCAGCAGCGCCCGGACAGGGGACCCCACAGATACGCAGTATTTT

clone size: NA
D gene: TRBD1
J gene: TRBJ2-7
V gene: TRBV7-8
CDR3 protein: CASSLVTRGRREQYF
CDR3 DNA: TGTGCCAGCAGCTTAGTGACAAGGGGGCGACGCGAGCAGTACTTC

clone size: NA
D gene: TRBD2
J gene: TRBJ2-1
V gene: TRBV6-5
CDR3 protein: CASRGTRDEQFF
CDR3 DNA: TGTGCCAGCAGGGGGACTAGGGATGAGCAGTTCTTC

clone size: NA
D gene: TRBD2
J gene: TRBJ2-3
V gene: TRBV29-1
CDR3 protein: CSARTSGRNTQYF
CDR3 DNA: TGCAGCGCTAGGACTAGCGGGAGGAATACGCAGTATTTT

clone size: NA
D gene: NA
J gene: TRBJ1-2
V gene: TRBV5-1
CDR3 protein: CASSLGLPRDYGYTF
CDR3 DNA: TGCGCCAGCAGCCTCGGACTCCCAAGGGACTATGGCTACACCTTC

clone size: once
D gene: TRBD1
J gene: TRBJ2-5
V gene: TRBV20-1
CDR3 protein: CSASDPPWGQGILETQYF
CDR3 DNA: TGCAGTGCTAGCGATCCCCCCTGGGGACAGGGGATTCTAGAGACCCAGTACTTC

clone size: NA
D gene: NA
J gene: TRBJ2-1
V gene: TRBV10-1
CDR3 protein: CASSDLRTTNNEQFF
CDR3 DNA: TGCGCCAGCAGTGATCTAAGAACTACCAACAATGAGCAGTTCTTC

clone size: NA
D gene: NA
J gene: TRBJ1-1
V gene: TRBV4-3
CDR3 protein: CASSWGSRTEAFF
CDR3 DNA: TGCGCCAGCAGCTGGGGGTCTAGGACTGAAGCTTTCTTT

clone size: NA
D gene: TRBD1
J gene: TRBJ2-1
V gene: TRBV7-8
CDR3 protein: CASSLAGDSSYNEQFF
CDR3 DNA: TGTGCCAGCAGCTTAGCGGGGGACAGCTCCTACAATGAGCAGTTCTTC

clone size: NA
D gene: NA
J gene: TRBJ2-7
V gene: TRBV7-2
CDR3 protein: CASSSPQTYEQYF
CDR3 DNA: TGTGCCAGCAGCTCCCCCCAAACCTACGAGCAGTACTTC

clone size: few
D gene: NA
J gene: TRBJ2-1
V gene: TRBV29-1
CDR3 protein: CSVPYLAAGRPNEQFF
CDR3 DNA: TGCAGCGTTCCCTACCTGGCGGCCGGACGCCCCAATGAGCAGTTCTTC